Described below is a single T cell receptor (beta chain) sequence and its context. These data are taken from a study of blood T cell repertoires in COVID-19. Study summary: Collection of acute and convalescent COVID-19 samples took place in the United States, Italy and Spain. Sources were T cells, B-cell-depleted T cells, or PBMCs; the material itself was cDNA or gDNA.

Measured with immunoSEQ multiplex PCR; TCRdb has only the in-frame clones, and not every one. This table holds some 74,000 clones, around 88% found once. Germline CDR1 and CDR2: SNHLY and FYNNEI. Unmatched junction bases numbered 7, after V lost 6 bases and J lost 2 bases. The CDR3 has 15 amino acids. V gene TRBV2 combines with J gene TRBJ2-5; TRBD2 matches 9 bases. This sequence was found in a woman of 80 years or more with acute or convalescent COVID-19. Material for sequencing was peripheral blood. CDR3 DNA: TGTGCCAGCAGCGTGATAGCGGGGGCTCAAGAGACCCAGTACTTC. Translated, it gives CASSVIAGAQETQYF.